The 22 T cell receptor beta chains in this list originate from one sample, sequenced in a study of beta chain features in type 1 diabetes (dated by TCRdb to the late 2010s). Libraries were prepared through the immunoSEQ multiplex PCR assay. The High Capacity cDNA Reverse Transcription Kit was used to reverse transcribe all of the isolated RNA, meaning that expressed TCRB transcripts were what got sequenced. The immuneACCESS repertoire file appears here via TCRdb, limited to in-frame rearrangements. These files lack a portion of the clones; in checked studies, under half of the deficit traces to unresolved V genes, and the cause of the others is not known. This sample is represented by around 350,000 clones; around 13% of them were singletons. Clones ranked in the top ten supply roughly 0.015% of the sample. The source material was naive CD4+ T cells from blood. The cell subset or site label here, explained by the study, means: true naive CD4+ T cells. These receptors came from a man between 18 and 35 years old in good health.

This clone was counted between two and nine times. The chain carries TRBV28 and TRBJ2-6, with TRBD1 identical over 8 bases. The CDR3 is 16 residues long. Unmatched junction bases numbered 6, after V lost 5 bases and J lost 3 bases. Germline-derived CDR1 and CDR2 are MDHEN and SYDVKM. For the CDR3, the DNA is TGTGCCAGCAGTAACAGGGGGTTATTTGGGGCCAACGTCCTGACTTTC. This gives the protein CASSNRGLFGANVLTF.

The J gene is TRBJ2-1, the V gene TRBV28, with 11 positions matching TRBD2. Unmatched junction bases numbered 5, after V lost 6 bases and J lost 4 bases. The CDR3 is 15 amino acids. Per the germline V gene, CDR1 is MDHEN and CDR2 is SYDVKM. CDR3 loop: CASSASGGPYNEQFF. CDR3 nucleotides: TGTGCCAGCAGCGCTAGCGGGGGGCCGTACAATGAGCAGTTCTTC.

In this sample, this clone turned up a few times. The chain couples TRBV4-1 to TRBJ1-5, with 7 bases matching TRBD1. The germline V gene encodes CDR1 MGHRA and CDR2 YSYEKL. V gave up 3 bases and J gave up 7 bases; unmatched junction bases: 6. The CDR3 has 14 amino acids. The CDR3 region has the DNA TGCGCCAGCAGCCAGACAGGGTGGAGGCAGCCCCAGCATTTT. Translation: CASSQTGWRQPQHF.

This clone turned up a few times. This chain links TRBV7-2 with TRBJ1-5; TRBD1 matches at 8 bases. CDR1 is SGHTA and CDR2 is FQGNSA in the germline V gene. V lost 3 bases to trimming and J lost 7 bases; unmatched junction nucleotides: 8. The CDR3 totals 15 residues. DNA of the CDR3: TGTGCCAGCAGCTTTCAGGGGGCATTGAACCAGCCCCAGCATTTT. This encodes CASSFQGALNQPQHF.

The gene calls are TRBV7-2 and TRBJ2-1, with 14 bases that match TRBD2. CDR1 and CDR2 (germline): SGHTA, FQGNSA. V lost 6 bases and J lost 8; bases outside the gene matches: 9. The CDR3 totals 16 residues. CDR3 in amino acids: CASRGSGTSGSHEQFF. As DNA, the CDR3 is TGTGCCAGCAGAGGATCCGGGACTAGCGGGAGTCATGAGCAGTTCTTC.

This clone turned up a few times. The sample has other DNA sequences that encode this CDR3 too. The V call is TRBV28, the J call TRBJ2-7; possible D gene TRBD2, 5 bases. V was shortened by 4 bases and J by 3 bases, with 7 bases between the two germline ends. Germline V gene data show CDR1 as MDHEN and CDR2 as SYDVKM. This CDR3 is 12 amino acids long. In nucleotides, the CDR3 is TGTGCCAGCAGTTCGGGATACTACGAGCAGTACTTC. Translating it yields CASSSGYYEQYF.

This clone was seen a handful of times. The chain combines TRBV7-8 with TRBJ1-4, with D possibly TRBD1 on 5 matching bases. V dropped 4 bases and J dropped 0 bases, with 6 bases sitting between them. Germline values: CDR1 SGHVS, CDR2 FQNEAQ. This CDR3 is built from 14 residues. The CDR3 DNA is TGTGCCAGCAGCTCGGGGGCAACTAATGAAAAACTGTTTTTT. This sequence encodes CASSSGATNEKLFF. The variable domain in full, completed from reference TRBV7-8 and TRBJ1-4, reads GAGVSQSPRYKVAKRGQDVALRCDPISGHVSLFWYQQALGQGPEFLTYFQNEAQLDKSGLPSDRFFAERPEGSVSTLKIQRTQQEDSAVYLCASSSGATNEKLFFGSGTQLSVL.

The gene calls are TRBV9 and TRBJ2-3; 9 bases match TRBD2. The trim removed 0 bases at V and 9 bases at J, leaving 11 bases unmatched. The CDR3 has 16 residues. From germline, CDR1 is SGDLS and CDR2 YYNGEE. This CDR3 reads CASSVAAGGHPSTQYF. The CDR3 bases are TGTGCCAGCAGCGTAGCAGCGGGGGGCCATCCCTCGACGCAGTATTTT. Full variable domain (missing parts from reference TRBV9 and TRBJ2-3): DSGVTQTPKHLITATGQRVTLRCSPRSGDLSVYWYQQSLDQGLQFLIQYYNGEERAKGNILERFSAQQFPDLHSELNLSSLELGDSALYFCASSVAAGGHPSTQYFGPGTRLTVL.

This clone came up a few times. The rearrangement uses TRBV7-6 and TRBJ2-6; no reliable D call. The CDR3 has 13 amino acids. V gave up 10 bases and J gave up 0 bases, with 7 bases separating them. Germline V gene sequence: CDR1 SGHVS, CDR2 FNYEAQ. The CDR3 nucleotides are TGTGCCATCCACTACTCTGGGGCCAACGTCCTGACTTTC. Translation gives CAIHYSGANVLTF.

In its sample, this clone was seen a few times. The chain uses TRBV7-9 and TRBJ1-1; D perhaps matches TRBD1 (6 bases). The CDR3 consists of 14 residues. CDR1 and CDR2 (germline): SEHNR, FQNEAQ (reference sequence). V lost 2 bases, J lost 9 bases, and 16 bases lay in between. CDR3 sequence reads: CASSLLGAPAQAFF. The CDR3, as DNA: TGTGCCAGCAGCTTATTGGGGGCCCCAGCTCAAGCTTTCTTT.

The V call is TRBV30, the J call TRBJ1-3; tentatively, D is TRBD1 (6 bases). The V gene lost 0 bases and the J gene lost 3 bases, with 12 bases spanning the gap. CDR3 length equals 15 residues. Germline CDR1 GTSNPN, CDR2 SVGIG (reference sequence). For the CDR3, the DNA is TGTGCCTGGAGTGTTACCTGGGGGCATGGAAACACCATATATTTT. This sequence encodes CAWSVTWGHGNTIYF. Together with reference TRBV30 and TRBJ1-3, the CDR3 gives the full variable domain: SQTIHQWPATLVQPVGSPLSLECTVEGTSNPNLYWYRQAAGRGLQLLFYSVGIGQISSEVPQNLSASRPQDRQFILSSKKLLLSDSGFYLCAWSVTWGHGNTIYFGEGSWLTVV.

The V and J genes are TRBV5-6 and TRBJ2-2; TRBD1 matches 10 bases. Germline V gene sequence: CDR1 SGHDT, CDR2 YYEEEE. There are 15 residues in the CDR3. The J segment lost 6 bases and the V segment lost 4 bases, leaving 6 bases of the junction unmatched. In DNA form, the CDR3 reads TGTGCCAGCAGCCTGACAGGGGGCGCCGCCGGGGAGCTGTTTTTT. Amino acid sequence: CASSLTGGAAGELFF.

CDR3 coding DNA: TGCGCCAGCAGCCAAGATTGGAGACAGGGGGCGGAAGCTTTCTTT. It yields the protein CASSQDWRQGAEAFF. V usage is TRBV4-3 and J usage is TRBJ1-1, with TRBD1 matching 10 bases. The germline V gene encodes CDR1 LGHNA and CDR2 YSLEER. CDR3 size: 15 residues. The J segment lost 8 bases and the V segment lost 0 bases, leaving 6 bases of the junction unmatched.

The chain couples TRBV11-3 to TRBJ2-3, with 7 positions matching TRBD2. V lost 5 bases to trimming and J lost 4 bases; unmatched junction nucleotides: 6. CDR3 length equals 14 residues. Looked up from germline, CDR1 is SGHNT and CDR2 is YENEEA. The CDR3 nucleotides are TGTGCCAGCAGCCGAAGCGGGATCGCAGATACGCAGTATTTT. This sequence encodes CASSRSGIADTQYF.

The chain couples TRBV7-9 to TRBJ1-1; D unresolved. This CDR3 is 12 amino acids long. The germline V gene has CDR1 SEHNR and CDR2 FQNEAQ (reference sequence). Trimming pared 8 bases from V and 4 bases from J, leaving 11 bases between. The CDR3 DNA reads as TGTGCCAGCCAAATCGGGTCCACTGAAGCTTTCTTT. Protein sequence: CASQIGSTEAFF.

The chain links TRBV18 to TRBJ1-5; 7 bases line up with TRBD1. V lost 4 bases, J lost 3 bases, and 12 bases stayed unmatched. The germline gives CDR1 KGHSH, CDR2 LQKENI. The CDR3 contains 17 residues. The CDR3 DNA is TGTGCCAGCTCACTTCGGGACAGAAACTTATTCAATCAGCCCCAGCATTTT. This encodes CASSLRDRNLFNQPQHF.

The chain couples TRBV18 to TRBJ2-5; TRBD2 matches 7 bases. Per germline, CDR1 KGHSH and CDR2 LQKENI. With 2 bases clipped from V and 7 bases from J, the junction kept 4 bases outside the gene matches. This CDR3 region has 13 residues. As DNA, the CDR3 is TGTGCCAGCTCACCAAGCAGGGAGGGGACCCAGTACTTC. The encoded protein is CASSPSREGTQYF.

This clone was found a few times. The sample holds other DNA sequences that translate to the same CDR3. The genes are TRBV5-1 and TRBJ2-7; D might be TRBD2 (6 bases). V lost 0 bases, J lost 4 bases, and 11 bases lay in between. CDR3 length: 14 amino acids. Germline assignment: CDR1 SGHRS and CDR2 YFSETQ. CDR3 region: CASSLVQGGYEQYF. In DNA, the CDR3 is TGCGCCAGCAGCTTGGTTCAGGGAGGATACGAGCAGTACTTC. Full variable domain (outside the CDR3, taken from reference TRBV5-1 and TRBJ2-7): KAGVTQTPRYLIKTRGQQVTLSCSPISGHRSVSWYQQTPGQGLQFLFEYFSETQRNKGNFPGRFSGRQFSNSRSEMNVSTLELGDSALYLCASSLVQGGYEQYFGPGTRLTVT.

V gene TRBV7-4 combines with J gene TRBJ2-3, with 8 bases fitting TRBD1. The CDR3 is made up of 14 amino acids. Germline V lookup: CDR1 SGHVT, CDR2 SQSDAQ. The ends lost 3 bases at V and 4 bases at J; junction bases unmatched: 3. CDR3 in DNA: TGTGCCAGCAGCTTGATGGACAGGGCAGATACGCAGTATTTT. Its translation is CASSLMDRADTQYF.

This clone was observed a handful of times. This sequence joins TRBV11-1 and TRBJ2-1, with unresolved D. The CDR3 covers 13 residues. The V and J ends lost 5 bases and 6 bases respectively, with 11 bases between them. The germline CDR1 and CDR2 sequences are SGHAT and FQDESV (reference sequence). CDR3 coding DNA: TGTGCCAGCAGCCCCAATGCGTTCAATGAGCAGTTCTTC. The encoded protein is CASSPNAFNEQFF.

The rearrangement joins TRBV18 to TRBJ2-7; D ambiguous. CDR1 and CDR2 (germline): KGHSH, LQKENI. The V gene lost 3 bases and the J gene lost 6 bases, with 9 bases spanning the gap. The CDR3 loop spans 12 amino acids. The CDR3 bases are TGTGCCAGCTCACCTCGACTCGGCGAGCAGTACTTC. Translating it yields CASSPRLGEQYF.

The V and J genes are TRBV19 and TRBJ2-7; 8 nucleotides line up with TRBD1. Losses at the gene ends were 5 bases for V and 3 bases for J; bases not matched to a gene: 12. The CDR3 has 16 amino acids. Germline V lookup: CDR1 LNHDA, CDR2 SQIVND (reference sequence). CDR3 in amino acids: CASSSPGQAASYEQYF. The DNA of the CDR3 is TGTGCCAGTAGTTCTCCGGGACAGGCAGCGAGCTACGAGCAGTACTTC.